This TCR beta chain was recovered during a study of blood T cell repertoires in COVID-19. In the study overall: Samples came from the United States, Italy and Spain, spanning acute and convalescent COVID-19.

The authors' processing: Estimation of nucleated cell counts relied on the amplification of reference gene primers. Data came from immunoSEQ multiplex PCR; TCRdb stores just in-frame clones and leaves some out. That table is the source of V, J and clone size, and D and trimming were worked out from the DNA. The profile shows roughly 260,000 clones, 82% of them singletons. This CDR3 spans 13 amino acids. The V gene's germline CDR1 is SGHAT and CDR2 FQNNGV. Trimming left V 4 bases short and J 6 bases short, with 10 bases between. This TCR came from a woman in her sixties or seventies with acute or convalescent COVID-19. Specimen: peripheral blood. V is TRBV11-2 and J is TRBJ2-1; the D gene is possibly TRBD1 (5 bases). The CDR3 protein is CASSSIRGNEQFF. CDR3 nucleotides: TGTGCCAGCAGCTCCATAAGGGGCAATGAGCAGTTCTTC.